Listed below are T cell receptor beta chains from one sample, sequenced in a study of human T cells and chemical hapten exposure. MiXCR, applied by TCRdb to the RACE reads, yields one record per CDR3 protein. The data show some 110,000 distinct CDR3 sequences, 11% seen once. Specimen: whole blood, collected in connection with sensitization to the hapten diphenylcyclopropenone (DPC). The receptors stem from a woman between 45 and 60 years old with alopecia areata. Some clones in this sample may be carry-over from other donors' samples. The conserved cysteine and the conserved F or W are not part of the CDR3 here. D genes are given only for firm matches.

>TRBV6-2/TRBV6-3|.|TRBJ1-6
ASHARGEGSPLH
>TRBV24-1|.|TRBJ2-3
ATSDPQGFADTQY
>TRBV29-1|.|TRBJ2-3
SAVRLSSTDTQY
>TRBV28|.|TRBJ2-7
ASSSGGGRIYEQY
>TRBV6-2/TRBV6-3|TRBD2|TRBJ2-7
ASSYTIRSGSHFYEQY
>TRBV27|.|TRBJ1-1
ASSSFGGGNTEAF
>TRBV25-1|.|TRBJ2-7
ASRRGTAYEQY
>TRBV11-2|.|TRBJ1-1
ASRVNTEAF
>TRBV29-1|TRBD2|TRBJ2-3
SVEGLAADTQY
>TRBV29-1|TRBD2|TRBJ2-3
SVEGKGAGGIDTQY
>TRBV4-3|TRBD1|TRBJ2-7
ASSQDLGGWEQY
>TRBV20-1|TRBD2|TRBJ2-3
SARGEGRMGVEGTDTQY
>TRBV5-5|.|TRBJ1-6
ASSLAGGPLNSPLH
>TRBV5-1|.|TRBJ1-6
ASSSGPNSPLH
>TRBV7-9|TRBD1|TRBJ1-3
ASSIGQGISGNTIY
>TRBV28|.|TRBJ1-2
ASTPWDSLRFYT
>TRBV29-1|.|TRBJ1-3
SVEEVGDTIY
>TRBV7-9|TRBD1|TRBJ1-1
ASSITGGAATEAF
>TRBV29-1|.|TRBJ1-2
SVEVRHYGYT
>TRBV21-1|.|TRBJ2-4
ASSKYRLQAKNIQY
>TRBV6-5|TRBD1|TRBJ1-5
ASSLTGEQPQH
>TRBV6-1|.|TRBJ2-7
ASSEGPDRAVYEQY
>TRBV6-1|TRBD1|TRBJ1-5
ASRKQGGNQPQH
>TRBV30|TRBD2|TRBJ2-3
AWSRLAGRGDTQY
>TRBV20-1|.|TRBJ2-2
SARQGSTGELF
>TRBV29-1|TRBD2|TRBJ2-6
SVPRGLAGAGANVLT
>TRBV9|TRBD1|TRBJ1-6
ASSVAPGTVLSPLH
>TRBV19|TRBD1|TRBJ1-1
ASSPRQGGNTEAF
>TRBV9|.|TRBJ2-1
ASSTLDSHEQF
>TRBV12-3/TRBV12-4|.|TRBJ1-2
ASSFPSPSNYGYT
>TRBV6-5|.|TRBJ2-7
AGSYSGPSSYEQY
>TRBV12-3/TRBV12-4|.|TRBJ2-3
ASSLSGTSTDTQY
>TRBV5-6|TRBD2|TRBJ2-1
ASSIGLAGVYNEQF
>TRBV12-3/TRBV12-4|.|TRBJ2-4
ASSPGRGGKNIQY
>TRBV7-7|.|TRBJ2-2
ASSSHPAGTLYTGELF
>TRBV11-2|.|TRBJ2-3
ASSLGIGDTQY
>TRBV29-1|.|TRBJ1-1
SVEPWDINTEAF
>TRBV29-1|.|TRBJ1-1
SETSTEVRSPG
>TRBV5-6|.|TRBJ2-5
ASSLVGVQETQY
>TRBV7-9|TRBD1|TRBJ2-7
ASSFTGAQWY
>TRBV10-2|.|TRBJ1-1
ASSPGSGEAF
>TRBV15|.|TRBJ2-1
ATSREAGIYNEQF
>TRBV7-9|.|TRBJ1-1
ASSLHITQGREAF
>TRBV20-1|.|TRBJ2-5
SAGLTIQETQY
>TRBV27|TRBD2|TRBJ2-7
ASSPGGAGGRNEQY
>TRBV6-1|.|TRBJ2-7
ASSEGAQYEQY
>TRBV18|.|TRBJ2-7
ASSPQDINYEQY
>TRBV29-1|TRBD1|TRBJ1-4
SVYQGADEKLF
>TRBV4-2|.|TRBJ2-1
ASSQVLGTNERQF
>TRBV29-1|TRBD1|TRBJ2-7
SAGQQLDEQY
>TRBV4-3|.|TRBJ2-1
ASSQGPRPTTSEQF
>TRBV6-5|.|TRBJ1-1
ASSQTMNTEAF
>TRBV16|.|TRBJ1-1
ASSPGDPGTEAF